A single sample gave rise to the 28 T cell receptor beta chains below, sequenced in a study of shared clonotypes between healthy human individuals. Libraries were prepared by immunoSEQ multiplex PCR; TCRdb keeps only in-frame clonotypes and omits some of them. The table includes around 700,000 clones, 72% detected once. Sequencing was performed on memory CD4+ T cells sorted from blood. Subset meaning: CD45RA-negative fraction. All receptors come from a woman in her 30s in good health.

This clone was counted once. The chain recombines TRBV15 with TRBJ2-5; the D gene could be TRBD1 or TRBD2 (6 bases each). There are 18 residues in the CDR3. CDR1 LNHNV and CDR2 YYDKDF come from the germline V gene (reference sequence). V dropped 0 bases and J dropped 0 bases, with 17 bases sitting between them. CDR3 sequence reads: CATSRDAGHLGYQETQYF. The CDR3 DNA sequence: TGTGCCACCAGCAGAGACGCGGGACACTTGGGGTACCAAGAGACCCAGTACTTC.

The V and J genes are TRBV5-8 and TRBJ1-2; no definite D call. V lost 1 base and J lost 5, with 9 bases in between. The CDR3 is made up of 13 amino acids. Germline V gene lookup returns CDR1 SGHTS and CDR2 YDEGEE. Here the CDR3 reads CASSLRRAYGYTF. The CDR3 nucleotides read TGTGCCAGCAGCTTGCGGCGGGCGTATGGCTACACCTTC.

The rearrangement joins TRBV4-1 to TRBJ2-1; no firm D call. The V gene lost 0 bases and the J gene lost 9 bases, with 9 bases spanning the gap. CDR1 MGHRA and CDR2 YSYEKL come from the germline V gene. This CDR3 is built from 13 residues. CDR3 nucleotide sequence: TGCGCCAGCAGCCAAGATCGATGGAGTGAGCAGTTCTTC. This translates into CASSQDRWSEQFF.

This clone appeared once. This rearrangement joins TRBV10-1 to TRBJ2-3; D is uncertain. CDR1 is WNHNN and CDR2 is SYGVQD in the germline V gene (reference sequence). With 5 bases removed from V and 6 bases from J, the gap between germline ends came to 12 bases. This CDR3 has 13 residues. DNA for the CDR3: TGCGCCAGCAGTTTAAGACTTGGGGATACGCAGTATTTT. This codes for CASSLRLGDTQYF.

The chain combines TRBV29-1 with TRBJ2-1, with 12 bases matching TRBD2. The germline V gene has CDR1 SQVTM and CDR2 ANQGSEA. The CDR3 is 14 amino acids. V was pared by 4 bases and J by 9 bases, with 7 bases of the junction left unmatched. The CDR3 nucleotides read TGCAGCGTTGCCGCGTCTAGCGGGGGGGGTGAGCAGTTCTTC. Its translation: CSVAASSGGGEQFF.

This clone was seen only a few times. The J gene is TRBJ1-4, the V gene TRBV19; perhaps TRBD1 as D (6 bases). The V and J ends lost 7 bases and 8 bases respectively, with 20 bases between them. Looked up from germline, CDR1 is LNHDA and CDR2 is SQIVND (reference sequence). This CDR3 comprises 15 residues. Here the CDR3 DNA reads TGTGCCAGTAAACTGAGCGACAGGCGTTTGGAAAAACTGTTTTTT. Translating it yields CASKLSDRRLEKLFF.

The chain joins TRBV7-9 to TRBJ2-1; TRBD1 agrees at 7 bases. Germline CDR1 is SEHNR and CDR2 is FQNEAQ (reference sequence). Unmatched junction bases numbered 13, after V lost 1 base and J lost 4 bases. This CDR3 has 18 residues. The CDR3 DNA sequence: TGTGCCAGCAGCTTAGTCCCCGGGACAGCGATAAAATACAATGAGCAGTTCTTC. Amino acids: CASSLVPGTAIKYNEQFF.

This chain uses TRBV5-1 with TRBJ2-7, with TRBD1 matching 8 bases. The ends lost 5 bases at V and 0 bases at J; junction bases unmatched: 4. This CDR3 spans 14 amino acids. The V gene's germline CDR1 is SGHRS and CDR2 YFSETQ. For the CDR3, the DNA is TGCGCCAGCAGATGGACAGGGAGCTCCTACGAGCAGTACTTC. It translates to CASRWTGSSYEQYF.

This clone was detected only once. The rearrangement links TRBV28 to TRBJ2-1; TRBD2 matches at 10 bases. The CDR3 has 15 amino acids. Germline assignment: CDR1 MDHEN and CDR2 SYDVKM. Trimming cost V 7 bases and J 7 bases; bases outside gene matches: 10. The CDR3 protein is CASNNLAGAWNEQFF. DNA for the CDR3: TGTGCCAGCAATAACCTAGCGGGAGCGTGGAATGAGCAGTTCTTC.

The V gene is TRBV5-1, the J gene TRBJ2-2; D is perhaps TRBD2 (6 bases). The germline gives CDR1 SGHRS, CDR2 YFSETQ. The CDR3 is made up of 14 amino acids. V lost 5 bases to trimming and J lost 5 bases, with 13 bases between them. Here the CDR3 DNA reads TGCGCCAGCAGATTGCCAGGGACTACCGGGGAGCTGTTTTTT. Protein sequence: CASRLPGTTGELFF.

The chain couples TRBV11-2 to TRBJ2-2; no firm D call. The germline V gene has CDR1 SGHAT and CDR2 FQNNGV. The ends were cut back, 0 bases at V and 1 base at J, with 6 bases in the middle. This CDR3 spans 15 amino acids. The CDR3 nucleotides are TGTGCCAGCAGCTTAGATCCAGGGAACACCGGGGAGCTGTTTTTT. Translated, it gives CASSLDPGNTGELFF.

The gene calls are TRBV18 and TRBJ2-7; D possibly corresponds to TRBD2 (6 bases). V was cut by 2 bases and J by 2 bases, with 10 bases left in between. The germline V gene encodes CDR1 KGHSH and CDR2 LQKENI. The CDR3 covers 14 residues. The CDR3 is CASSPAGLTYEQYF. CDR3 sequence (DNA): TGTGCCAGCTCACCAGCGGGACTCACCTACGAGCAGTACTTC.

This clone was recorded many times. The rearrangement links TRBV6-5 to TRBJ1-5, with D perhaps TRBD1 (6 bases). This CDR3 comprises 12 residues. Trimming took off 5 bases at V and 7 bases at J, with 9 bases between the two ends. The germline V gene has CDR1 MNHEY and CDR2 SVGAGI. This CDR3 reads CASSHRDQPQHF. The CDR3 DNA sequence: TGTGCCAGCAGTCACAGGGACCAGCCCCAGCATTTT.

The V call is TRBV10-3, the J call TRBJ1-1, with TRBD1 as a possible D gene (6 bases). The CDR3 sequence is 15 residues long. Trimming removed 9 bases from V and 2 bases from J, with 19 bases in between. Germline CDR1 and CDR2: ENHRY and SYGVKD. CDR3 nucleotides: TGTGCCATTAAACGCGGTGGAGGGGGTAACACTGAAGCTTTCTTT. Its protein is CAIKRGGGGNTEAFF.

The J gene is TRBJ1-5, the V gene TRBV7-8; no reliable D call. V lost 5 bases and J lost 0, with 5 bases in between. The CDR3 loop spans 13 amino acids. The germline V gene encodes CDR1 SGHVS and CDR2 FQNEAQ. In DNA, the CDR3 is TGTGCCAGCAGCAACCTTAGCAATCAGCCCCAGCATTTT. This encodes CASSNLSNQPQHF.

The chain has TRBV14 and TRBJ2-3; TRBD1 agrees at 8 bases. CDR1 and CDR2 (germline): SGHDN, FVKESK. V gave up 4 bases and J gave up 5 bases; unmatched junction bases: 14. CDR3 length: 17 residues. DNA for the CDR3: TGTGCCAGCAGCCTCCGCCGAACCAGGGGGCAGGGAGATACGCAGTATTTT. Translation: CASSLRRTRGQGDTQYF.

The chain links TRBV28 to TRBJ1-5; the D gene is possibly TRBD1 (5 bases). V lost 1 base to trimming and J lost 5 bases, with 15 bases between them. The CDR3 contains 16 residues. CDR1 MDHEN and CDR2 SYDVKM come from the germline V gene. CDR3 in DNA: TGTGCCAGCAGTTTATCCACCCCCAGGGAGTATCAGCCCCAGCATTTT. Translation: CASSLSTPREYQPQHF.

This rearrangement joins TRBV27 to TRBJ2-7; D ambiguous. This CDR3 comprises 14 residues. Looked up from germline, CDR1 is MNHEY and CDR2 is SMNVEV (reference sequence). Trimming removed 2 bases from V and 3 bases from J, with 11 bases in between. CDR3 amino acids: CASSLTPWGYEQYF. CDR3 coding DNA: TGTGCCAGCAGTTTAACCCCGTGGGGCTACGAGCAGTACTTC.

J is TRBJ2-5 and V is TRBV5-5; 9 bases are shared with TRBD2. The CDR3 loop spans 18 amino acids. CDR1 and CDR2 (germline): SGHKS, YYEKEE (reference sequence). Trimming at V came to 0 bases and at J to 2 bases, leaving 11 bases not matched to a gene. CDR3: CASSLDELAGFRQETQYF. In DNA, the CDR3 is TGTGCCAGCAGCTTGGATGAACTAGCGGGCTTTCGACAAGAGACCCAGTACTTC.

The chain employs TRBV19 and TRBJ1-1, with unresolved D. The CDR3 is made up of 15 amino acids. CDR1 and CDR2 from the germline V gene are LNHDA and SQIVND (reference sequence). The CDR3, as DNA: TGTGCTTCTCGTAAGCGCGGCGGGCTGAACACTGAAGCTTTCTTT. Protein: CASRKRGGLNTEAFF. Using reference TRBV19 and TRBJ1-1 for the parts outside the CDR3, the full variable domain is DGGITQSPKYLFRKEGQNVTLSCEQNLNHDAMYWYRQDPGQGLRLIYYSQIVNDFQKGDIAEGYSVSREKKESFPLTVTSAQKNPTAFYLCASRKRGGLNTEAFFGQGTRLTVV.

CDR3 nucleotide sequence: TGTGCCACCAGCAGGCCGCACACTGAAGCTTTCTTT. Amino acids: CATSRPHTEAFF. The chain uses TRBV15 and TRBJ1-1, with D unresolved. CDR3 length: 12 residues. Looked up from germline, CDR1 is LNHNV and CDR2 is YYDKDF (reference sequence). Trimming stripped 3 bases from V and 3 bases from J, with 5 bases between. Full variable domain (remainder filled in from reference TRBV15 and TRBJ1-1): DAMVIQNPRYQVTQFGKPVTLSCSQTLNHNVMYWYQQKSSQAPKLLFHYYDKDFNNEADTPDNFQSRRPNTSFCFLDIRSPGLGDTAMYLCATSRPHTEAFFGQGTRLTVV.

The chain carries TRBV5-6 and TRBJ2-5, with D hard to call. Trimming cost V 2 bases and J 5 bases, with 13 bases left between them. The CDR3 contains 14 residues. In germline, CDR1 is SGHDT, CDR2 YYEEEE. Here the CDR3 DNA reads TGTGCCAGCAGCTTCCCACAGCAGTGGGAGACCCAGTACTTC. This sequence encodes CASSFPQQWETQYF.

The CDR3 DNA is TGTGCCAGCAGCCCTCACAGGACATATGAAGCTTTCTTT. The encoded protein is CASSPHRTYEAFF. V and J are TRBV16 and TRBJ1-1; the D gene is possibly TRBD1 (5 bases). Trimming left V 4 bases short and J 7 bases short, with 13 bases between. CDR1 and CDR2 from the germline V gene are KGHSY and FQNENV. This CDR3 is 13 amino acids long.

This chain connects TRBV29-1 to TRBJ2-7; possible D gene TRBD1, 6 bases. From germline, CDR1 is SQVTM and CDR2 ANQGSEA. The V end was cut by 8 bases, the J end by 5 bases, with 22 bases between. CDR3 size: 14 residues. In nucleotides, the CDR3 is TGCAGCATCCGAATTTTCGACAGGCTCCACGAGCAGTACTTC. This encodes CSIRIFDRLHEQYF.

The CDR3 loop is CASRGGAGIYEKLFF. CDR3 in DNA: TGTGCCAGCAGAGGGGGGGCAGGGATTTATGAAAAACTGTTTTTT. The chain uses TRBV28 and TRBJ1-4; possible D gene TRBD1, 6 bases. V was trimmed by 6 bases and J by 6 bases, leaving 17 bases between them. Looked up from germline, CDR1 is MDHEN and CDR2 is SYDVKM. The CDR3 has 15 residues.

The chain uses TRBV18 and TRBJ2-7, with unresolved D. CDR1 KGHSH and CDR2 LQKENI come from the germline V gene. V lost 5 bases to trimming and J lost 2 bases, with 13 bases between them. The CDR3 is made up of 14 amino acids. As DNA, the CDR3 is TGTGCCAGCTCAGAAAACGCCGTAACCTACGAGCAGTACTTC. This codes for CASSENAVTYEQYF.

The chain carries TRBV6-6 and TRBJ2-3, with 11 bases matching TRBD2. CDR1 MNHNY and CDR2 SVGAGI come from the germline V gene (reference sequence). This CDR3 is 14 amino acids long. With V trimmed by 6 bases and J by 4 bases, 3 bases remained unmatched. The CDR3 reads CASRGTSGSDTQYF. The CDR3 bases are TGTGCCAGCAGGGGGACTAGCGGTTCAGATACGCAGTATTTT.

The J gene is TRBJ2-1, the V gene TRBV7-6, with D tentatively TRBD1 or TRBD2 (5 bases each). The CDR3 has 16 residues. Trimming left V 8 bases short and J 4 bases short, with 21 bases between. Germline V gene sequence: CDR1 SGHVS, CDR2 FNYEAQ. CDR3 sequence: CASSRGPLGSYNEQFF. For the CDR3, the DNA is TGTGCCAGCTCACGGGGCCCCCTCGGGTCTTACAATGAGCAGTTCTTC. Based on the CDR3 plus reference TRBV7-6 and TRBJ2-1, the full variable domain is GAGVSQSPRYKVTKRGQDVALRCDPISGHVSLYWYRQALGQGPEFLTYFNYEAQQDKSGLPNDRFSAERPEGSISTLTIQRTEQRDSAMYRCASSRGPLGSYNEQFFGPGTRLTVL.